The 27 T cell receptor beta chains reported below all come from one sample, sequenced in a study of T cells in Graves' hyperthyroidism and ophthalmopathy (dated by TCRdb to between 2018 and 2021). Libraries were constructed by multiplex PCR. TCRdb lists the instrument as Illumina HiSeq 2000. The TCR beta CDR3 regions were amplified from the RNA transcripts. A first-round RT-PCR of the TCR CDR3 used the HTBI primer set with the Qiagen OneStep RT-PCR kit. TCRdb redid the processing of the public reads, applying fastp at Q25 and MiXCR, and retained in-frame beta chains. CDR3 protein sequences are deduplicated, and each keeps its most common genes and DNA. The sample yields around 250,000 distinct CDR3 sequences; around 24% were counted once. In total, the top ten clones hold approximately 32% of the sample. Material: blood. Receptors were obtained from a woman between 40 and 50 years old with Graves' ophthalmopathy.

The table lists this clonotype with many counts. This chain uses TRBV27 with TRBJ2-5; 7 bases are a match to TRBD1. CDR1 and CDR2 (germline): MNHEY, SMNVEV (reference sequence). The J segment lost 0 bases and the V segment lost 0 bases, leaving 7 bases of the junction unmatched. The CDR3 has 17 amino acids. CDR3 sequence reads: CASSLSSGRGYQETQYF. In DNA, the CDR3 is TGTGCCAGCAGTTTATCTTCGGGCAGGGGGTACCAAGAGACCCAGTACTTC.

This chain joins TRBV11-2 and TRBJ1-1, with TRBD1 matching 7 bases. CDR1 is SGHAT and CDR2 is FQNNGV in the germline V gene. V lost 7 bases, J lost 0 bases, and 5 bases stayed unmatched. The CDR3 consists of 14 residues. The DNA for the CDR3 is TGTGCCAGCATACCGGGACAGATGAACACTGAAGCTTTCTTT. This encodes CASIPGQMNTEAFF. The full variable domain, with the rest looked up from reference TRBV11-2 and TRBJ1-1, is EAGVAQSPRYKIIEKRQSVAFWCNPISGHATLYWYQQILGQGPKLLIQFQNNGVVDDSQLPKDRFSAERLKGVDSTLKIQPAKLEDSAVYLCASIPGQMNTEAFFGQGTRLTVV.

This clonotype was counted many times. The rearrangement uses TRBV30 and TRBJ1-5; D may be TRBD1 (5 bases). V was clipped by 1 base and J by 0 bases, with 10 bases between them. Germline V CDR1 and CDR2: GTSNPN, SVGIG (reference sequence). The CDR3 is made up of 15 amino acids. Here the CDR3 reads CAWSGGSSSNQPQHF. The CDR3 coding sequence is TGTGCCTGGAGTGGGGGGTCATCTAGCAATCAGCCCCAGCATTTT.

This sequence joins TRBV12-3 or TRBV12-4 and TRBJ1-1; possible D gene TRBD1, 5 bases. Trimming took 6 bases from V and 4 from J, leaving 15 bases between them. This CDR3 is built from 14 residues. The CDR3 nucleotides read TGTGCCAGCAGCCGTAGCGGGGCTGGCACTGAAGCTTTCTTT. This gives the protein CASSRSGAGTEAFF.

This clonotype was recorded many times. The rearrangement uses TRBV4-1 and TRBJ2-7; 7 nucleotides match TRBD1. Germline V gene data show CDR1 as MGHRA and CDR2 as YSYEKL. Trimming removed 1 base from V and 1 base from J; junction bases left unmatched: 7. The CDR3 runs to 16 residues. CDR3 bases: TGCGCCAGCAGCCAAGGGCAGGGGGTTAGATCCTACGAGCAGTACTTC. The encoded protein is CASSQGQGVRSYEQYF.

The chain has TRBV6-1 and TRBJ1-5; no reliable D call. Trimming took 5 bases from V and 0 from J, leaving 11 bases between them. The germline V gene has CDR1 MNHNS and CDR2 SASEGT. The CDR3 loop spans 15 amino acids. The CDR3 coding sequence is TGTGCCAGCAGTAGGAGGGCTTATAGCAATCAGCCCCAGCATTTT. The encoded protein is CASSRRAYSNQPQHF.

For this clonotype: A read error may explain this, as a much larger clone is one base away. This chain joins TRBV20-1 and TRBJ1-1, with no clear D. Germline-derived CDR1 and CDR2 are DFQATT and SNEGSKA (reference sequence). This CDR3 contains 15 residues. The CDR3 bases are TGCGGTGCTAGAGAAGGGTACCTCGTGAACACTGAAGCTTTCTTT. It is translated as CGAREGYLVNTEAFF.

This chain uses TRBV6-1 with TRBJ2-2, with 8 positions matching TRBD1. J lost 1 base, V lost 10 bases, and 2 bases had no gene match. Germline CDR1 MNHNS, CDR2 SASEGT. The CDR3 totals 13 residues. The CDR3 DNA is TGTGCCACTGGGACAGGGAACACCGGGGAGCTGTTTTTT. It specifies CATGTGNTGELFF.

This chain connects TRBV5-1 to TRBJ1-2, with 8 nucleotides matching TRBD1. Germline lookup yields CDR1 SGHRS and CDR2 YFSETQ. The ends lost 4 bases at V and 6 bases at J; junction bases unmatched: 2. CDR3 length: 12 amino acids. DNA of the CDR3: TGCGCCAGCAGCAAGGACAGGGATGGCTACACCTTC. Protein product: CASSKDRDGYTF.

This clonotype came up many times. The chain carries TRBV28 and TRBJ2-7; D unclear. The CDR3 contains 16 residues. The germline V and J ends were trimmed by 3 bases and 0 bases, with 15 bases remaining between them. The V gene's germline CDR1 is MDHEN and CDR2 SYDVKM. The CDR3 reads CASSFINHRSSYEQYF. The CDR3 region has the DNA TGTGCCAGCAGTTTTATTAACCACCGCAGCTCCTACGAGCAGTACTTC.

In this sample, this clonotype turned up many times. The V gene is TRBV29-1, the J gene TRBJ2-2; 12 nucleotides line up with TRBD2. The CDR3 sequence is 15 residues long. Germline V gene sequence: CDR1 SQVTM, CDR2 ANQGSEA. Trimming removed 6 bases from V and 1 base from J; junction bases left unmatched: 3. The CDR3 region is CSVVTSGGNTGELFF. The CDR3 DNA sequence: TGCAGCGTCGTGACTAGCGGGGGGAACACCGGGGAGCTGTTTTTT.

This clonotype was counted ten times or more. The gene calls are TRBV25-1 and TRBJ1-2; 7 bases map to TRBD1. CDR1 is MGHDK, CDR2 SYGVNS, per germline. The CDR3 spans 16 residues. V shed 1 base and J 2 bases; nucleotides not matched to a gene: 7. The CDR3, as DNA: TGTGCCAGCAGTGAATCGGGACAGCCGAAGAACTATGGCTACACCTTC. Protein: CASSESGQPKNYGYTF.

The chain carries TRBV6-1 and TRBJ1-1; the D is unclear. CDR1 MNHNS and CDR2 SASEGT come from the germline V gene. V shed 5 bases and J shed 3 bases, with 13 bases lying between them. CDR3 length equals 14 residues. CDR3 bases: TGTGCCAGCAGTCCCCCCCAGGAGGACACTGAAGCTTTCTTT. As protein: CASSPPQEDTEAFF.

The chain links TRBV27 to TRBJ1-6; TRBD1 might be the D (6 bases). V lost 4 bases and J lost 7, with 14 bases in between. This CDR3 is 15 amino acids long. Germline CDR1 MNHEY, CDR2 SMNVEV (reference sequence). The CDR3, as DNA: TGTGCCAGCAGTTCCCTCGGACAGCTAAATTCACCCCTCCACTTT. It encodes CASSSLGQLNSPLHF.

The rearrangement links TRBV6-1 to TRBJ2-1; D uncertain. With 2 bases removed from V and 8 bases from J, the gap between germline ends came to 1 base. Germline values: CDR1 MNHNS, CDR2 SASEGT. This CDR3 is 10 amino acids long. The DNA of the CDR3 is TGTGCCAGCAGTGAATATGAGCAGTTCTTC. It codes for CASSEYEQFF.

The rearrangement uses TRBV15 and TRBJ1-2; D perhaps matches TRBD1 (5 bases). The V end was cut by 0 bases, the J end by 3 bases, with 20 bases between. Germline values: CDR1 LNHNV, CDR2 YYDKDF (reference sequence). This CDR3 region has 18 residues. CDR3: CATSRDGDFRQGDYGYTF. Written as DNA, the CDR3 is TGTGCCACCAGCAGAGATGGGGATTTTCGGCAGGGTGACTATGGCTACACCTTC.

V usage is TRBV4-1 and J usage is TRBJ2-7, with D perhaps given as TRBD1 or TRBD2 (5 bases each). The CDR3 covers 16 residues. Germline V gene lookup returns CDR1 MGHRA and CDR2 YSYEKL. The V end lost 3 bases, the J end lost 0 bases, and 15 bases lay between the germline ends. In DNA, the CDR3 is TGCGCCAGCAGCCACGACCGGGACCCCAACTCCTACGAGCAGTACTTC. This gives the protein CASSHDRDPNSYEQYF.

This clonotype was seen a handful of times. The rearrangement joins TRBV5-1 to TRBJ2-2, with D possibly TRBD1 on 6 matching bases. Germline CDR1 SGHRS, CDR2 YFSETQ. V was cut by 0 bases and J by 5 bases, with 8 bases left in between. The length of the CDR3 is 14 residues. The DNA for the CDR3 is TGCGCCAGCAGCTTGGCGGACAGTACCGGGGAGCTGTTTTTT. This codes for CASSLADSTGELFF.

This clonotype turned up a few times. This chain joins TRBV5-6 and TRBJ2-7; 10 bases line up with TRBD1. From germline, CDR1 is SGHDT and CDR2 YYEEEE. Losses at the gene ends were 3 bases for V and 2 bases for J; bases not matched to a gene: 8. This CDR3 has 16 amino acids. The CDR3 nucleotides are TGTGCCAGCAGCTCCAAACGACAGGGGGCCACCTACGAGCAGTACTTC. Translation gives CASSSKRQGATYEQYF.

This clonotype was observed at least ten times. The chain has TRBV6-2 or TRBV6-3 and TRBJ1-6; possibly TRBD1 for D (6 bases). The V gene's germline CDR1 is MNHEY and CDR2 SVGEGT. Trimming took off 6 bases at V and 6 bases at J, with 30 bases between the two ends. There are 20 residues in the CDR3. The DNA for the CDR3 is TGTGCCAGCAGATCCCGCTGGGACAAGGGGAGGGAGGAGCCTAATTCACCCCTCCACTTT. It encodes CASRSRWDKGREEPNSPLHF.

The J gene is TRBJ2-5, the V gene TRBV6-1; 11 bases agree with TRBD2. The CDR3 is 13 residues long. After removal of 3 bases from V and 9 bases from J, the junction contained 3 bases not matched to a gene. Germline V gene sequence: CDR1 MNHNS, CDR2 SASEGT. This CDR3 reads CASSETSGAPQYF. In nucleotides, the CDR3 is TGTGCCAGCAGTGAGACTAGCGGGGCGCCCCAGTACTTC.

This clonotype was counted at least ten times. The gene calls are TRBV20-1 and TRBJ2-7; D ambiguous. Germline V CDR1 and CDR2: DFQATT, SNEGSKA (reference sequence). V was shortened by 0 bases and J by 1 base, with 10 bases between the two germline ends. The CDR3 is made up of 14 amino acids. This CDR3 reads CSARDRNVSYEQYF. The DNA for the CDR3 is TGCAGTGCTAGAGACAGGAACGTATCCTACGAGCAGTACTTC.

This clonotype was seen a few times. The chain uses TRBV20-1 and TRBJ1-2, with D possibly TRBD1 on 5 matching bases. V was cut by 1 base and J by 2 bases, with 14 bases left in between. This CDR3 region has 15 residues. Germline CDR1 reads DFQATT; CDR2 reads SNEGSKA (reference sequence). CDR3 protein: CSARAWGGANYGYTF. In nucleotides, the CDR3 is TGCAGTGCTAGAGCGTGGGGAGGGGCGAACTATGGCTACACCTTC.

This clonotype was observed many times. The V and J genes are TRBV6-5 and TRBJ1-2; a possible D gene is TRBD1 (5 bases). Germline assignment: CDR1 MNHEY and CDR2 SVGAGI. CDR3 size: 14 residues. V lost 0 bases and J 4 bases, leaving 9 bases between the germline ends. The CDR3 here is CASSYSGVSYGYTF. CDR3 DNA: TGTGCCAGCAGTTACTCGGGGGTTTCCTATGGCTACACCTTC.

This clonotype has ten or more counts. This sequence joins TRBV6-1 and TRBJ1-2; D uncertain. The CDR3 covers 13 residues. Deletions cut 5 bases from V and 3 bases from J, with 10 bases between. CDR1 and CDR2 (germline): MNHNS, SASEGT. Here the CDR3 DNA reads TGTGCCAGCAGTAGAATCGGGTACTATGGCTACACCTTC. Translating gives CASSRIGYYGYTF.

This clonotype was detected only a few times. This chain joins TRBV18 and TRBJ1-1; no reliable D call. This CDR3 has 14 amino acids. V lost 0 bases to trimming and J lost 1 base, with 6 bases between them. Germline V CDR1 and CDR2: KGHSH, LQKENI. CDR3 sequence: CASSPPMGNTEAFF. The CDR3 nucleotides read TGTGCCAGCTCACCACCGATGGGGAACACTGAAGCTTTCTTT.

Judged by abundance, this clonotype is medium-sized. V usage is TRBV28 and J usage is TRBJ2-7, with TRBD1 as a possible D gene (7 bases). Germline values: CDR1 MDHEN, CDR2 SYDVKM. This CDR3 has 17 amino acids. V lost 2 bases and J 0 bases, leaving 17 bases between the germline ends. CDR3 in amino acids: CASSLRLGGTASYEQYF. The CDR3, as DNA: TGTGCCAGCAGTTTAAGGTTGGGCGGGACAGCCTCCTACGAGCAGTACTTC.